Listed below are T cell receptor beta chains from one sample, sequenced in a study of graft-versus-host responses after intestinal transplantation. Repertoires were generated with immunoSEQ multiplex PCR, while TCRdb's copy carries only in-frame clones and drops some. The sample records approximately 49,000 clones, approximately 96% being singletons. Which antigens these TCRs recognize remains unknown. The sequencing here drew on unstimulated CD8+ T cells sorted from spleen or lymph node cells, taken before transplant. These receptor sequences come from a human donor who was the organ donor for an intestinal transplant. The CDR3 runs from the conserved cysteine through the conserved F or W. Fields, in order: V gene, D gene, J gene, CDR3 DNA, CDR3 protein. D genes are given only for firm matches.

v_call: TRBV2
d_call: TRBD1
j_call: TRBJ2-3
cdr3_nt: TGTGCCAGCAGCCCGGGACAGGGGTATTCAGATACGCAGTATTTT
cdr3_aa: CASSPGQGYSDTQYF

v_call: TRBV4-1
d_call: .
j_call: TRBJ1-4
cdr3_nt: TGCGCCAGCAGCCAGAGTGGGATCACTAATGAAAAACTGTTTTTT
cdr3_aa: CASSQSGITNEKLFF

v_call: TRBV7-6
d_call: TRBD2
j_call: TRBJ2-1
cdr3_nt: TGTGCCAGCAGCCGGAGCGGGGACCCTTTAACCAATGAGCAGTTCTTC
cdr3_aa: CASSRSGDPLTNEQFF

v_call: TRBV27
d_call: .
j_call: TRBJ2-7
cdr3_nt: TGTGCCAGCAGTACCGGACAGTTCTACGAGCAGTACTTC
cdr3_aa: CASSTGQFYEQYF

v_call: TRBV15
d_call: TRBD1
j_call: TRBJ2-7
cdr3_nt: TGTGCCACCAGCAGAGAGGGACAGGGTTCGCGTGAGCAGTACTTC
cdr3_aa: CATSREGQGSREQYF

v_call: TRBV27
d_call: .
j_call: TRBJ1-1
cdr3_nt: TGTGCCAGCAGTTCCTTGATTCAGGGGTCGGGGGAAGCTTTCTTT
cdr3_aa: CASSSLIQGSGEAFF

v_call: TRBV29-1
d_call: TRBD2
j_call: TRBJ2-5
cdr3_nt: TGCAGCGTTGAATACAGCGGGGGGGCCCAAGAGACCCAGTACTTC
cdr3_aa: CSVEYSGGAQETQYF

v_call: TRBV9
d_call: .
j_call: TRBJ2-3
cdr3_nt: TGTGCCAGCAGCGTAGGGGATCCAGATACGCAGTATTTT
cdr3_aa: CASSVGDPDTQYF

v_call: TRBV28
d_call: TRBD1
j_call: TRBJ2-7
cdr3_nt: TGTGCCAGCAGTCTGACAGGGGGGGCCTACGAGCAGTACTTC
cdr3_aa: CASSLTGGAYEQYF

v_call: TRBV6-4
d_call: TRBD2
j_call: TRBJ2-7
cdr3_nt: TGTGCCAGCAGTGACGCGGGAGTGTCCTACGAGCAGTACTTC
cdr3_aa: CASSDAGVSYEQYF

v_call: TRBV18
d_call: .
j_call: TRBJ2-7
cdr3_nt: TGTGCCAGCTCACCAGAGAAGGGGTCTTACGAGCAGTACTTC
cdr3_aa: CASSPEKGSYEQYF

v_call: TRBV19
d_call: .
j_call: TRBJ1-5
cdr3_nt: TGTGCCAGTAGTCCTGGGGTCAATCAGCCCCAGCATTTT
cdr3_aa: CASSPGVNQPQHF

v_call: TRBV28
d_call: .
j_call: TRBJ1-4
cdr3_nt: TGTGCCAGCACCGATAATAATCTATCGGGGGCAGCGTTGGGTGAAAAACTGTTTTTT
cdr3_aa: CASTDNNLSGAALGEKLFF

v_call: TRBV2
d_call: TRBD1
j_call: TRBJ2-5
cdr3_nt: TGTGCCAGCAGTGAGATGAAGGACAGGGTCCCGTACCAAGAGACCCAGTACTTC
cdr3_aa: CASSEMKDRVPYQETQYF

v_call: TRBV15
d_call: .
j_call: TRBJ2-5
cdr3_nt: TGTGCCACCAGCAGAGAATCAGAGACCCAGTACTTC
cdr3_aa: CATSRESETQYF

v_call: TRBV11-3
d_call: TRBD2
j_call: TRBJ2-5
cdr3_nt: TGTGCCTCCGGGACTAGCGTTGAGGAGCAGTACTTC
cdr3_aa: CASGTSVEEQYF

v_call: TRBV5-5
d_call: .
j_call: TRBJ1-2
cdr3_nt: TGTGCCAGCAGACCAGGGGATCACTATGGCTACACCTTC
cdr3_aa: CASRPGDHYGYTF

v_call: TRBV27
d_call: .
j_call: TRBJ1-1
cdr3_nt: TGTGCCAGCAGTTCCTACGGGGAGAACACTGAAGCTTTCTTT
cdr3_aa: CASSSYGENTEAFF